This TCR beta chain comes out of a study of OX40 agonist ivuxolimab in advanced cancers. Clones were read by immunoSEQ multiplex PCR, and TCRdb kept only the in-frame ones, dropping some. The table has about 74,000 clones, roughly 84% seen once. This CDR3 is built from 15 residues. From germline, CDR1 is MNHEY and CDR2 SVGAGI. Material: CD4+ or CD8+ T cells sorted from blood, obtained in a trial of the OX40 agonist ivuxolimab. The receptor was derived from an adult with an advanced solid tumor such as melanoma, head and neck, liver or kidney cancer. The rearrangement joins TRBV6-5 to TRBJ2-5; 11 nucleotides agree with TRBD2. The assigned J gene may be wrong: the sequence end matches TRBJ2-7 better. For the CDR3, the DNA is TGTGCCAGCAGTCGAACGACTAGCGGGGTCTACGAGCAGTACTTC. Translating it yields CASSRTTSGVYEQYF.